This TCR beta chain was identified in a study of blood T cell repertoires in COVID-19. Some clones are missing from TCRdb's copy, which holds only in-frame ones; the method was immunoSEQ multiplex PCR. The table shows 65,000 to 90,000 clones, with more than 75% occurring only once. The CDR3 covers 15 residues. With V trimmed by 0 bases and J by 8 bases, 3 bases remained unmatched. CDR1 SGHDT and CDR2 YYEEEE come from the germline V gene. The specimen sequenced was peripheral blood. The TCR originated in a man aged 50 to 60 with active COVID-19. This chain joins TRBV5-6 and TRBJ1-6; 9 bases are shared with TRBD1. This chain's CDR3 is CASSLDRGQDSPLHF. The CDR3 bases are TGTGCCAGCAGCTTGGACAGGGGGCAAGATTCACCCCTCCACTTT.